A single sample gave rise to the 10 T cell receptor beta chains below, sequenced in a study of blood T cell repertoires in COVID-19 (dated by TCRdb to the early 2020s). The method was the immunoSEQ multiplex PCR assay. TCRdb holds this immuneACCESS table with in-frame rearrangements only. Some clones are missing; in checked studies, unresolved V genes explain under half, and the rest has no known cause. The sample table contains about 160,000 clones; only one count was recorded for roughly 88% of them. About 6.9% of the sample goes to the ten largest clones. Sequencing input: peripheral blood. The origin of the receptors is a man at least 80 years old with COVID-19, enrolled during active disease.

This chain connects TRBV21-1 to TRBJ1-3. TRBV21-1 corresponds to a pseudogene. The CDR3 length is 17 residues. In DNA, the CDR3 is TGTGCCAGCCCCACATCGGGGGGCCTTAGCTCTGGAAACACCATATATTTT. It translates to CASPTSGGLSSGNTIYF.

This rearrangement joins TRBV10-3 to TRBJ1-1, with D perhaps TRBD1 (5 bases). V lost 0 bases to trimming and J lost 3 bases, with 11 bases between them. The CDR3 has 15 residues. Germline CDR1 reads ENHRY; CDR2 reads SYGVKD. CDR3 region: CAISESRWGDTEAFF. Here the CDR3 DNA reads TGTGCCATCAGTGAGTCCCGGTGGGGGGACACTGAAGCTTTCTTT.

The CDR3 is CASSSPFSYEQYF. In DNA form, the CDR3 reads TGCGCCAGCAGCTCCCCATTCTCCTACGAGCAGTACTTC. The gene calls are TRBV5-1 and TRBJ2-7; no definite D call. The germline gives CDR1 SGHRS, CDR2 YFSETQ. The CDR3 totals 13 residues. The germline V and J ends were trimmed by 3 bases and 0 bases, with 7 bases remaining between them.

V usage is TRBV6-5 and J usage is TRBJ2-5, with 7 bases that match TRBD2. The V and J ends lost 9 bases and 4 bases, in that order; junction bases with no gene match: 2. The CDR3 runs to 11 residues. Germline-derived CDR1 and CDR2 are MNHEY and SVGAGI. The CDR3 nucleotides read TGTGCCAGTGGACTAGGAGAGACCCAGTACTTC. Protein: CASGLGETQYF.

This clone was recorded a few times. The chain is built from TRBV11-1 and TRBJ2-5; the match to TRBD2 covers 9 bases. The V and J ends lost 5 bases and 6 bases, in that order; junction bases with no gene match: 10. The CDR3 is made up of 15 amino acids. Germline V gives CDR1 SGHAT, CDR2 FQDESV (reference sequence). The DNA for the CDR3 is TGTGCCAGCAGCCCCAGACTAGCGGTTCCAAAGACCCAGTACTTC. It specifies CASSPRLAVPKTQYF. Complete variable domain (other parts from reference TRBV11-1 and TRBJ2-5): EAEVAQSPRYKITEKSQAVAFWCDPISGHATLYWYRQILGQGPELLVQFQDESVVDDSQLPKDRFSAERLKGVDSTLKIQPAELGDSAMYLCASSPRLAVPKTQYFGPGTRLLVL.

The chain couples TRBV19 to TRBJ1-3; perhaps TRBD1 as D (5 bases). Germline V gene sequence: CDR1 LNHDA, CDR2 SQIVND (reference sequence). Trimming removed 3 bases at V and 2 bases at J, with 8 bases between. There are 14 residues in the CDR3. The CDR3 sequence: CASSIAGPGNTIYF. The CDR3 DNA sequence: TGTGCCAGTAGTATTGCAGGGCCTGGAAACACCATATATTTT. Variable domain in full (rest from reference TRBV19 and TRBJ1-3): DGGITQSPKYLFRKEGQNVTLSCEQNLNHDAMYWYRQDPGQGLRLIYYSQIVNDFQKGDIAEGYSVSREKKESFPLTVTSAQKNPTAFYLCASSIAGPGNTIYFGEGSWLTVV.

This rearrangement joins TRBV5-4 to TRBJ2-4; D might be TRBD1 (6 bases). The CDR3 is made up of 15 amino acids. Trimming shortened V by 4 bases and J by 9 bases, and 20 bases separated the two germline ends. The V gene's germline CDR1 is SGHNT and CDR2 YYREEE (reference sequence). DNA for the CDR3: TGTGCCAGCAGCCCAACCGGGACACCCTCGGGCATTCAGTACTTC. Its translation: CASSPTGTPSGIQYF.

This chain uses TRBV5-4 with TRBJ1-1; D might be TRBD1 (6 bases). Per the germline V gene, CDR1 is SGHNT and CDR2 is YYREEE (reference sequence). Trimming left V 4 bases short and J 0 bases short, with 10 bases between. The CDR3 is 14 amino acids. The CDR3 region has the DNA TGTGCCAGCAGCCGGGACACCATGAACACTGAAGCTTTCTTT. Amino acid sequence: CASSRDTMNTEAFF.

This clone showed up just once. The chain uses TRBV7-3 and TRBJ1-1; TRBD1 might be the D (5 bases). CDR1 and CDR2 (germline): SGHTA, FQGTGA. Trimming took 4 bases from V and 10 from J, leaving 19 bases between them. This CDR3 comprises 14 residues. CDR3 amino acids: CASSSGADISRAFF. The CDR3 nucleotides read TGTGCCAGCAGCTCTGGGGCCGATATTAGCAGAGCTTTCTTT. Full variable domain (outside the CDR3, taken from reference TRBV7-3 and TRBJ1-1): GAGVSQTPSNKVTEKGKYVELRCDPISGHTALYWYRQSLGQGPEFLIYFQGTGAADDSGLPNDRFFAVRPEGSVSTLKIQRTERGDSAVYLCASSSGADISRAFFGQGTRLTVV.

In this sample, this clone turned up once. The V and J genes are TRBV7-9 and TRBJ2-1; D remains unclear. The CDR3 spans 14 residues. Germline loops: CDR1 SEHNR, CDR2 FQNEAQ (reference sequence). Trimming took 5 bases from V and 0 from J, leaving 8 bases between them. CDR3 nucleotide sequence: TGTGCCAGCAGCCCAACACGCTCCTACAATGAGCAGTTCTTC. Protein: CASSPTRSYNEQFF.